A single sample is the source of the 17 T cell receptor beta chains below, sequenced in a study of CD8 T cells in Susac syndrome. An input of 0.5 to 1 ug of RNA was subjected to reverse transcription using random hexamers. TCRdb analysed the immunoSEQ multiplex PCR reads with MiXCR anew, one entry per CDR3 protein. The sample shows some 170,000 distinct CDR3 sequences, 85% to 95% of them seen only once. Sequenced material: CD4+ T cells from PBMCs. These receptors were obtained from a human donor with Susac syndrome.

This clonotype is a singleton in its sample. This sequence joins TRBV19 and TRBJ2-2; D gene ambiguous. The CDR3 covers 15 residues. Trimming stripped 5 bases from V and 6 bases from J, with 16 bases between. The V gene's germline CDR1 is LNHDA and CDR2 SQIVND (reference sequence). The CDR3 loop is CASSFVRLGSGELFF. As DNA, the CDR3 is TGTGCCAGTAGTTTCGTCCGTTTGGGTTCCGGGGAGCTGTTTTTT.

As DNA, the CDR3 is TGTGCCAGCAACGGCATCGGGAACTACGAGCAGTACTTC. This codes for CASNGIGNYEQYF. The chain uses TRBV2 and TRBJ2-7, with D possibly being TRBD2 (5 bases). The V gene lost 7 bases and the J gene lost 3 bases, with 13 bases spanning the gap. CDR1 and CDR2 (germline): SNHLY, FYNNEI. This CDR3 is 13 amino acids long.

The V call is TRBV18, the J call TRBJ2-1; 11 positions agree with TRBD2. This CDR3 is built from 14 residues. Germline V gives CDR1 KGHSH, CDR2 LQKENI. V lost 8 bases, J lost 8 bases, and 8 bases stayed unmatched. For the CDR3, the DNA is TGTGCCAGCACGACTAGCGGGATTCCCCATGAGCAGTTCTTC. Translating it yields CASTTSGIPHEQFF.

This chain connects TRBV29-1 to TRBJ1-3; D remains unclear. CDR1 is SQVTM, CDR2 ANQGSEA, per germline. Between the trimmed V and J ends, which lost 5 bases and 2 bases, there was a span of 7 bases. This CDR3 has 12 residues. Here the CDR3 DNA reads TGCAGCGTTACAGAGACTGGAAACACCATATATTTT. Its protein product is CSVTETGNTIYF.

V gene TRBV7-2 combines with J gene TRBJ2-5, with 8 bases that match TRBD2. The J segment lost 1 base and the V segment lost 3 bases, leaving 4 bases of the junction unmatched. This CDR3 has 15 residues. Germline V CDR1 and CDR2: SGHTA, FQGNSA. CDR3 amino acids: CASSLQAGAQETQYF. Here the CDR3 DNA reads TGTGCCAGCAGCTTGCAAGCGGGAGCCCAAGAGACCCAGTACTTC.

This sequence joins TRBV12-3 or TRBV12-4 and TRBJ2-6, with 7 nucleotides matching TRBD1. V lost 4 bases and J lost 0; bases outside the gene matches: 3. The CDR3 runs to 16 residues. The CDR3 sequence: CASSSTGYSGANVLTF. CDR3 coding DNA: TGTGCCAGCAGTTCGACAGGGTACTCTGGGGCCAACGTCCTGACTTTC.

The chain combines TRBV13 with TRBJ2-7; 8 bases are a match to TRBD2. In germline, CDR1 is PRHDT, CDR2 FYEKMQ (reference sequence). Germline trimming cut 0 bases from V and 6 bases from J; bases unmatched to any gene: 7. CDR3 length equals 15 residues. This CDR3 reads CASSLGPAGGREQYF. For the CDR3, the DNA is TGTGCCAGCAGCTTAGGCCCGGCGGGAGGCCGCGAGCAGTACTTC.

V usage is TRBV19 and J usage is TRBJ1-2; the D gene is possibly TRBD1 (5 bases). Looked up from germline, CDR1 is LNHDA and CDR2 is SQIVND (reference sequence). The CDR3 covers 12 residues. V was clipped by 3 bases and J by 8 bases, with 10 bases between them. The CDR3 DNA follows: TGTGCCAGTAGTATCGGTGGGGACGGCTACACCTTC. Protein product: CASSIGGDGYTF.

This clonotype was seen more than once but under ten times. The chain joins TRBV3-1 to TRBJ2-7, with D unresolved. CDR1 LGHDT and CDR2 YNNKEL come from the germline V gene (reference sequence). V was clipped by 4 bases and J by 0 bases, with 7 bases between them. The CDR3 length is 13 residues. CDR3 in DNA: TGTGCCAGCAGCCCCCTGAGCTCCTACGAGCAGTACTTC. Encoded protein: CASSPLSSYEQYF.

The genes are TRBV5-1 and TRBJ2-2; D is uncertain. CDR1 and CDR2 from the germline V gene are SGHRS and YFSETQ. The CDR3 contains 15 residues. Trimming removed 0 bases at V and 3 bases at J, with 9 bases between. CDR3 sequence: CASSLEGFHTGELFF. The CDR3 nucleotides are TGCGCCAGCAGCTTGGAAGGGTTCCACACCGGGGAGCTGTTTTTT.

The chain recombines TRBV5-1 with TRBJ2-3; the match to TRBD2 covers 10 bases. Germline values: CDR1 SGHRS, CDR2 YFSETQ. With V trimmed by 4 bases and J by 13 bases, 12 bases remained unmatched. This CDR3 spans 14 amino acids. For the CDR3, the DNA is TGCGCCAGCAGCCCCGGGACTAGCGACCGTTTGGAGTATTTT. This sequence encodes CASSPGTSDRLEYF.

V is TRBV27 and J is TRBJ2-1, with 7 bases identical to TRBD1. Germline V gene lookup returns CDR1 MNHEY and CDR2 SMNVEV (reference sequence). The CDR3 runs to 14 residues. Trimming at V came to 8 bases and at J to 0 bases, leaving 4 bases not matched to a gene. This CDR3 reads CASSGQSSYNEQFF. Written as DNA, the CDR3 is TGTGCCAGCTCGGGACAGTCCTCCTACAATGAGCAGTTCTTC.

The gene calls are TRBV20-1 and TRBJ2-3; D gene unclear. The CDR3 is 14 amino acids. Germline values: CDR1 DFQATT, CDR2 SNEGSKA (reference sequence). With 3 bases removed from V and 4 bases from J, the gap between germline ends came to 14 bases. CDR3 DNA: TGCAGTGCTAGGGACCGATCGCTCCCAGATACGCAGTATTTT. Encoded protein: CSARDRSLPDTQYF.

In its sample, this clonotype was seen once. V usage is TRBV11-2 and J usage is TRBJ2-3, with a possible D match to TRBD1 (5 bases). Germline V lookup: CDR1 SGHAT, CDR2 FQNNGV. V shed 5 bases and J shed 2 bases, with 17 bases lying between them. The CDR3 runs 16 residues. The CDR3 protein is CASSQYDSSNTDTQYF. Here the CDR3 DNA reads TGTGCCAGCAGCCAATACGACAGTTCAAACACAGATACGCAGTATTTT.

The chain links TRBV14 to TRBJ2-1; the D is unclear. Germline V CDR1 and CDR2: SGHDN, FVKESK. The CDR3 length is 14 residues. V was clipped by 3 bases and J by 4 bases, with 10 bases between them. The CDR3 spells CASSQVVVYNEQFF. In nucleotides, the CDR3 is TGTGCCAGCAGCCAGGTGGTGGTTTACAATGAGCAGTTCTTC.

CDR3 sequence reads: CSAKGVTKSSYNEQFF. The CDR3 DNA reads as TGCAGCGCCAAGGGGGTGACTAAGAGCTCCTACAATGAGCAGTTCTTC. J is TRBJ2-1 and V is TRBV29-1; possible D gene TRBD1, 6 bases. This CDR3 spans 16 amino acids. Trimming left V 7 bases short and J 0 bases short, with 19 bases between. Germline values: CDR1 SQVTM, CDR2 ANQGSEA.

The chain combines TRBV7-2 with TRBJ2-3, with D perhaps TRBD1 (6 bases). The CDR3 extends over 15 amino acids. In germline, CDR1 is SGHTA, CDR2 FQGNSA. V lost 7 bases and J lost 2, with 16 bases in between. CDR3 region: CASTDSWTDTDTQYF. The CDR3 coding sequence is TGTGCCAGCACCGACTCGTGGACAGACACAGATACGCAGTATTTT.